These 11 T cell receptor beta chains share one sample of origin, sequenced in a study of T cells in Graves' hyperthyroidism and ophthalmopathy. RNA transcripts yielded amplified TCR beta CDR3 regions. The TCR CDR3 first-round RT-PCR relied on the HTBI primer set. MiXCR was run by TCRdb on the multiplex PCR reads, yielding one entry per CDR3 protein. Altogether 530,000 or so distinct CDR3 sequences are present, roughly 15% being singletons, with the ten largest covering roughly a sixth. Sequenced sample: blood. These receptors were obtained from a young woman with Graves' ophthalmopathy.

The CDR3: CASSESSTEAFF. CDR3 nucleotides: TGCGCCAGCAGTGAGTCGAGTACTGAAGCTTTCTTT. V and J are TRBV10-2 and TRBJ1-1; D is undetermined. The CDR3 spans 12 residues. The germline V gene has CDR1 WSHSY and CDR2 SAAADI. The V gene lost 0 bases and the J gene lost 5 bases, with 4 bases spanning the gap.

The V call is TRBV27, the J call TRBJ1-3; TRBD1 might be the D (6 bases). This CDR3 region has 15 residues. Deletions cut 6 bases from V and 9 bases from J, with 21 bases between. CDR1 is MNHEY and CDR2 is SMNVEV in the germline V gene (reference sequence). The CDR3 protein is CASSPRDTDSSTIYF. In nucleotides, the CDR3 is TGTGCCAGCAGCCCTCGGGACACCGACTCGTCCACCATATATTTT.

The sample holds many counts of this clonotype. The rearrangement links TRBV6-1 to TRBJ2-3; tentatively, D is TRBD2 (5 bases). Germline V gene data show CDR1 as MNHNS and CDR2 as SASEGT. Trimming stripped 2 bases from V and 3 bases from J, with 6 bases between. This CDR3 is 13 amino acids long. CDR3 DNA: TGTGCCAGCAGTGAACTAGCTACAGATACGCAGTATTTT. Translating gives CASSELATDTQYF.

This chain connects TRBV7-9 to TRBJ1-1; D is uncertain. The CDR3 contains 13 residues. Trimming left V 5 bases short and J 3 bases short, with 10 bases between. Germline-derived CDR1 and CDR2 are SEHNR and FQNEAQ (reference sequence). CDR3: CASSNQWDTEAFF. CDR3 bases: TGTGCCAGCAGCAACCAGTGGGACACTGAAGCTTTCTTT.

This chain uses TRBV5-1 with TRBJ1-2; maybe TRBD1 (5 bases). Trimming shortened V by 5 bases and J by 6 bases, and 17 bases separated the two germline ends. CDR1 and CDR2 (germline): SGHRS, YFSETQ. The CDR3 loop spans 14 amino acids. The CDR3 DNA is TGCGCCAGCAGACAACAGGTCCAGACGGATGGCTACACCTTC. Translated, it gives CASRQQVQTDGYTF.

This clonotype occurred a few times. The CDR3 region is CASSQGGEGNTIYF. The CDR3 DNA reads TGTGCCAGCAGTCAGGGGGGGGAGGGAAACACCATATATTTT. The genes are TRBV6-1 and TRBJ1-3; TRBD1 matches at 7 bases. Germline CDR1 MNHNS, CDR2 SASEGT. The ends lost 5 bases at V and 4 bases at J; junction bases unmatched: 5. The CDR3 has 14 amino acids.

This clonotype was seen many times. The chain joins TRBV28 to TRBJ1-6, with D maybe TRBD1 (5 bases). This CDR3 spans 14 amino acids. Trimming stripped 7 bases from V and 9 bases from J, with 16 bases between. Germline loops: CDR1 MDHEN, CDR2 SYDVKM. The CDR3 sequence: CASKNQGRGSPLHF. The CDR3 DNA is TGTGCCAGCAAAAATCAGGGTAGGGGTTCACCCCTCCACTTT. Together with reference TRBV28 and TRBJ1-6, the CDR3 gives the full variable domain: DVKVTQSSRYLVKRTGEKVFLECVQDMDHENMFWYRQDPGLGLRLIYFSYDVKMKEKGDIPEGYSVSREKKERFSLILESASTNQTSMYLCASKNQGRGSPLHFGNGTRLTVT.

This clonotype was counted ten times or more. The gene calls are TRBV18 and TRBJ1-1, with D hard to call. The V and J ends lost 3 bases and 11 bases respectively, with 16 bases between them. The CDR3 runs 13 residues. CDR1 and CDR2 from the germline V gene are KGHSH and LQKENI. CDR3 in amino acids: CASSPETGSKAFF. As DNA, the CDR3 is TGTGCCAGCTCACCGGAGACGGGTTCCAAGGCTTTCTTT. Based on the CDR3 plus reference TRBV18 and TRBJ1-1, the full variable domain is NAGVMQNPRHLVRRRGQEARLRCSPMKGHSHVYWYRQLPEEGLKFMVYLQKENIIDESGMPKERFSAEFPKEGPSILRIQQVVRGDSAAYFCASSPETGSKAFFGQGTRLTVV.

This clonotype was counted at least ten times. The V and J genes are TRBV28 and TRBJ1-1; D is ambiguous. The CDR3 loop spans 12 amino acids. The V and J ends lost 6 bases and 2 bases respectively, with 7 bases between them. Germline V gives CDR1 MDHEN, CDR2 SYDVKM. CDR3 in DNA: TGTGCCAGCAGGGAGGTCAACACTGAAGCTTTCTTT. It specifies CASREVNTEAFF.

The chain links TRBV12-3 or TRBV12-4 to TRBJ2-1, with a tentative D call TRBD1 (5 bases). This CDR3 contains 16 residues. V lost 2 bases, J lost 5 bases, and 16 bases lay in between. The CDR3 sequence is CASSLISGAEDNEQFF. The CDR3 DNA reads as TGTGCCAGCAGTTTAATCAGTGGGGCCGAGGACAATGAGCAGTTCTTC.

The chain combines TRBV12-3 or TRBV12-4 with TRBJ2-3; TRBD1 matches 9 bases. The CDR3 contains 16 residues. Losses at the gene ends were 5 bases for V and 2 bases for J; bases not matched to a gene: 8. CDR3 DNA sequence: TGTGCCAGCAGTCCTCCCGGACAGGGGCACACAGATACGCAGTATTTT. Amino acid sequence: CASSPPGQGHTDTQYF.